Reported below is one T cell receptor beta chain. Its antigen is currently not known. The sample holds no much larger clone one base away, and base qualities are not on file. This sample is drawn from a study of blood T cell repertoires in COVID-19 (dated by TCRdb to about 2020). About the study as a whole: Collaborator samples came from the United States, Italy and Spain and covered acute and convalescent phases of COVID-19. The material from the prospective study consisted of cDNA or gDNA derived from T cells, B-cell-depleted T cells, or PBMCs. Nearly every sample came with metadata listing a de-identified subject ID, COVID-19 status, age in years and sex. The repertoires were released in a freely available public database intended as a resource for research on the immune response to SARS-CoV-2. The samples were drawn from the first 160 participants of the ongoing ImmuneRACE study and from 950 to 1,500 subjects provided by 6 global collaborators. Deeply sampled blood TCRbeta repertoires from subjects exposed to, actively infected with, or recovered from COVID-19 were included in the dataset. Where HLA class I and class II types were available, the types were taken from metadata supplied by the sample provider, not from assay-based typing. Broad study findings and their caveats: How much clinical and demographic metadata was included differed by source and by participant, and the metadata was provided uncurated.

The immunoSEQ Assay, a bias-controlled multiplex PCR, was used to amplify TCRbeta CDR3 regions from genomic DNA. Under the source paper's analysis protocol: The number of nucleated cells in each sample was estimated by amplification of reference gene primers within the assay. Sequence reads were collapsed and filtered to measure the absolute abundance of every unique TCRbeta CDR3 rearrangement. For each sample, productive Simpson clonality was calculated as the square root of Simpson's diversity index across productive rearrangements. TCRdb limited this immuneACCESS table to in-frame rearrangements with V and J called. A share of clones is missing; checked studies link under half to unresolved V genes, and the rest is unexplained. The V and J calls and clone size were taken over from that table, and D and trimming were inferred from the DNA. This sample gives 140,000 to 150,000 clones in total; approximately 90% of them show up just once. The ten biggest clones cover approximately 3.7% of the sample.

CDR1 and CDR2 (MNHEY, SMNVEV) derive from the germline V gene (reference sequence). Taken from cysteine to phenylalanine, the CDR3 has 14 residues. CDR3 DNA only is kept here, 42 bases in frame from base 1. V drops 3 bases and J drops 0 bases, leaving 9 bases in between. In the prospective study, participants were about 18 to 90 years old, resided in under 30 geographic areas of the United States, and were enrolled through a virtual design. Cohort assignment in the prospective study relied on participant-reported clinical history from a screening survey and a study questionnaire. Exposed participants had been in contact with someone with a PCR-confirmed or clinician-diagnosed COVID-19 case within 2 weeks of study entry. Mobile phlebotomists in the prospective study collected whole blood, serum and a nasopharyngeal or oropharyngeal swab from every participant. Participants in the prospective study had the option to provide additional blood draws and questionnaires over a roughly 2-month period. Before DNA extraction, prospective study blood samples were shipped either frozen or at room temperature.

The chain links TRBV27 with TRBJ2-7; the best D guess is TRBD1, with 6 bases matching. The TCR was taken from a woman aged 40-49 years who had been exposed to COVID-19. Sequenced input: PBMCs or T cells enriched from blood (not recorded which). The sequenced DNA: TGTGCCAGCAGTTTTAAGGACAGCTCCTACGAGCAGTACTTC. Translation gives CASSFKDSSYEQYF.